This T cell receptor beta chain came from a study of T cell changes during pregnancy in multiple sclerosis. The germline V gene has CDR1 LNHDA and CDR2 SQIVND (reference sequence). Trimming took off 5 bases at V and 0 bases at J, with 11 bases between the two ends. The CDR3 consists of 16 residues. Relative to its sample, this clone is medium-sized. Generated by immunoSEQ multiplex PCR, the TCRdb table keeps only in-frame clones and is missing some. The data show under 35,000 clones, around 90% seen once. The J gene is TRBJ2-6, the V gene TRBV19; tentative D call: TRBD2 (5 bases). The receptor was isolated from a female donor with multiple sclerosis, enrolled in a pregnancy study. This specimen was CD8+ T cells from peripheral blood mononuclear cells, taken before pregnancy. CDR3 residues: CASSGGVGSGANVLTF. CDR3 nucleotide sequence: TGTGCCAGTAGTGGAGGTGTGGGCTCTGGGGCCAACGTCCTGACTTTC.